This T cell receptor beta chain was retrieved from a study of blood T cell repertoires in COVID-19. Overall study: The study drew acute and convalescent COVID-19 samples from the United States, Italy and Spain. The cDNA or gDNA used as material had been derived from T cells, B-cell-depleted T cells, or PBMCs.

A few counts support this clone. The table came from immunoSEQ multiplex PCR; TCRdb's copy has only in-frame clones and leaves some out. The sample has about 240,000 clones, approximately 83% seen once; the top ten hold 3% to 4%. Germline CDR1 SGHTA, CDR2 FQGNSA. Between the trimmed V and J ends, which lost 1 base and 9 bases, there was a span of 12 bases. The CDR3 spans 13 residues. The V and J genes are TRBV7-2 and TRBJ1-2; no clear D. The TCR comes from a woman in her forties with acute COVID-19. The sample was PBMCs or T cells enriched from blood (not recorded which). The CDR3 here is CASSLVRGGRYTF. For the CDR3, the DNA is TGTGCCAGCAGCTTAGTTCGGGGAGGGCGCTACACCTTC. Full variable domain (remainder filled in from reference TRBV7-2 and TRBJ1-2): GAGVSQSPSNKVTEKGKDVELRCDPISGHTALYWYRQSLGQGLEFLIYFQGNSAPDKSGLPSDRFSAERTGGSVSTLTIQRTQQEDSAVYLCASSLVRGGRYTFGSGTRLTVV.